The 12 T cell receptor beta chains presented below share a single source sample, sequenced in a study of blood T cell repertoires in COVID-19. Generated by immunoSEQ multiplex PCR, the TCRdb table keeps only in-frame clones and is missing some. The sample includes over 100,000 clones, roughly three quarters of them seen just once. Sequenced: peripheral blood. The receptors originated from a woman aged 80 or over with acute or convalescent COVID-19.

The chain employs TRBV30 and TRBJ2-7; TRBD2 aligns across 7 bases. The trim removed 0 bases at V and 4 bases at J, leaving 3 bases unmatched. The germline V gene encodes CDR1 GTSNPN and CDR2 SVGIG (reference sequence). CDR3 size: 13 residues. CDR3 coding DNA: TGTGCCTGGAGTGTAAAAGCGGGGTACGAGCAGTACTTC. This encodes CAWSVKAGYEQYF.

V gene TRBV5-1 combines with J gene TRBJ2-5; D gene uncertain. The V gene lost 2 bases and the J gene lost 2 bases, with 7 bases spanning the gap. Germline assignment: CDR1 SGHRS and CDR2 YFSETQ. There are 13 residues in the CDR3. Here the CDR3 reads CASSFDSQETQYF. CDR3 nucleotides: TGCGCCAGCAGCTTTGACTCTCAAGAGACCCAGTACTTC.

The chain couples TRBV19 to TRBJ2-7, with D maybe TRBD2 (6 bases). The germline CDR1 and CDR2 sequences are LNHDA and SQIVND (reference sequence). The CDR3 loop spans 14 amino acids. Trimming left V 4 bases short and J 0 bases short, with 10 bases between. DNA for the CDR3: TGTGCCAGTAGTAGGGGCGGGAACTCCTACGAGCAGTACTTC. It translates to CASSRGGNSYEQYF. Filled out from reference TRBV19 and TRBJ2-7, the complete variable domain reads DGGITQSPKYLFRKEGQNVTLSCEQNLNHDAMYWYRQDPGQGLRLIYYSQIVNDFQKGDIAEGYSVSREKKESFPLTVTSAQKNPTAFYLCASSRGGNSYEQYFGPGTRLTVT.

The chain uses TRBV7-2 and TRBJ2-1; 10 positions match TRBD2. Looked up from germline, CDR1 is SGHTA and CDR2 is FQGNSA. Trimming removed 7 bases from V and 4 bases from J; junction bases left unmatched: 7. This CDR3 spans 15 amino acids. The CDR3 here is CASNVAGGPYNEQFF. The CDR3 DNA reads as TGTGCCAGCAATGTAGCGGGGGGCCCTTACAATGAGCAGTTCTTC.

This clone appeared once. V and J are TRBV30 and TRBJ2-3; TRBD2 matches at 7 bases. Germline V lookup: CDR1 GTSNPN, CDR2 SVGIG (reference sequence). V dropped 3 bases and J dropped 4; count of bases not matched to a gene: 7. The CDR3 runs 14 residues. The CDR3 here is CAWRRAGEADTQYF. The CDR3 region has the DNA TGTGCCTGGAGGAGGGCGGGAGAGGCAGATACGCAGTATTTT.

This chain links TRBV5-8 with TRBJ2-5, with 11 bases fitting TRBD1. Germline V lookup: CDR1 SGHTS, CDR2 YDEGEE. V shed 2 bases, J shed 4 bases, and the junction held 4 bases outside the gene matches. The CDR3 is made up of 15 amino acids. In DNA, the CDR3 is TGTGCCAGCAGCTTCTTGGGACAGGGGGGAGAGACCCAGTACTTC. Amino acid sequence: CASSFLGQGGETQYF.

The genes are TRBV6-6 and TRBJ2-7; weak D call: TRBD1 (6 bases). CDR1 is MNHNY, CDR2 SVGAGI, per germline (reference sequence). This CDR3 has 16 amino acids. Between the trimmed V and J ends, which lost 6 bases and 4 bases, there was a span of 22 bases. The CDR3 reads CASRKEKTGNAYEQYF. The CDR3 region has the DNA TGTGCCAGCAGAAAAGAAAAGACAGGCAATGCTTACGAGCAGTACTTC.

The chain combines TRBV19 with TRBJ1-2, with TRBD1 identical over 8 bases. The germline V gene encodes CDR1 LNHDA and CDR2 SQIVND (reference sequence). CDR3 length: 13 amino acids. V was pared by 1 base and J by 8 bases, with 3 bases of the junction left unmatched. The CDR3 loop reads CASSIGPGGGYTF. CDR3 in DNA: TGTGCCAGTAGTATAGGTCCAGGGGGCGGCTACACCTTC.

This chain links TRBV5-6 with TRBJ2-3, with 9 bases identical to TRBD1. With 6 bases clipped from V and 4 bases from J, the junction kept 6 bases outside the gene matches. The CDR3 covers 14 residues. Per germline, CDR1 SGHDT and CDR2 YYEEEE. The CDR3 DNA is TGTGCCAGCAACCCACAGGGGGCGGCAGATACGCAGTATTTT. Translation: CASNPQGAADTQYF.

The chain recombines TRBV28 with TRBJ2-7, with TRBD2 as a possible D gene (5 bases). The CDR3 has 13 amino acids. Germline V CDR1 and CDR2: MDHEN, SYDVKM. The germline V and J ends were trimmed by 10 bases and 1 base, with 14 bases remaining between them. The CDR3 is CATGSGDSYEQYF. In nucleotides, the CDR3 is TGTGCCACGGGGAGCGGTGATTCCTACGAGCAGTACTTC.

The chain uses TRBV3-1 (or the pseudogene TRBV3-2) and TRBJ2-7, with D uncertain. V was shortened by 7 bases and J by 0 bases, with 7 bases between the two germline ends. The CDR3 is 12 residues long. In germline, CDR1 is LGHDT, CDR2 YNNKEL (reference sequence). CDR3 amino acids: CASTSSSYEQYF. The DNA for the CDR3 is TGTGCCAGCACAAGTAGCTCCTACGAGCAGTACTTC.

The J gene is TRBJ2-7, the V gene TRBV4-2; 8 bases are a match to TRBD1. The CDR3 extends over 14 amino acids. Germline V lookup: CDR1 LGHNA, CDR2 YNFKEQ. V was clipped by 5 bases and J by 2 bases; unmatched bases: 5. CDR3 in DNA: TGTGCCAGCAGCACAACCAGGGGGCCCTACGAGCAGTACTTC. Residues: CASSTTRGPYEQYF.